The following is a TCR beta chain sequence with its context. The antigen is not known. TCRdb keeps only in-frame clones here, not all; method: immunoSEQ multiplex PCR. Among around 300,000 clones listed, 70% to 90% were seen once. The CDR3 is 17 amino acids. The sample comes from a study of Ad26.COV2.S vaccination and SARS-CoV-2 variants. Across the whole study: Once or twice, 56 days apart, Ad26.COV2.S was delivered intramuscularly.

Overall study results and limits: The study found higher spike-specific TCR breadth in vaccine than placebo recipients. Substantial post-vaccination breadth of spike-specific CD8+ and CD4+ T cell responses was reported.

Treatment of the sample: around 19 received Ad26.COV2.S at low or high dose, single or two shots; several received placebo; per-sample allocation not given. Sample collection was performed on day 63 after the first vaccine or placebo injection. Immunization relied on an Ad26 vector, which expressed Wuhan-strain SARS-CoV-2 spike. This rearrangement joins TRBV21-1 to TRBJ2-2. TRBV21-1 is an annotated pseudogene. Sequenced here: peripheral blood, sampled in a trial of Ad26.COV2.S vaccine versus placebo. The clonotype originates from a person between 18 and 65 years old who received the Ad26.COV2.S COVID-19 vaccine or a placebo. Here the CDR3 reads CASSKDKGPGNTGELFF. The CDR3 DNA reads as TGTGCCAGCAGCAAAGATAAAGGACCGGGGAACACCGGGGAGCTGTTTTTT.